This T cell receptor (beta chain) was profiled in a study of T cell responses to AZD1222 COVID-19 vaccine. Study-wide points: Increased Spike-specific TCR breadth and depth were observed after two AZD1222 doses. In the spike-specific TCR repertoire, nearly half reportedly target unmutated variant regions.

The CDR3 loop spans 13 amino acids. V was shortened by 2 bases and J by 7 bases, with 11 bases between the two germline ends. Germline-derived CDR1 and CDR2 are SGHTA and FQGNSA. Data came from immunoSEQ multiplex PCR; TCRdb stores just in-frame clones and leaves some out. The repertoire holds 85,000 to 100,000 clones, 70% to 90% seen once, with approximately 5% in the top ten. As for this clone: Its antigen is as yet unknown.

This clonotype was sampled from an adult who received the AZD1222 COVID-19 vaccine. The sample consisted of peripheral blood, taken 28 days after the second AZD1222 dose. The V gene is TRBV7-2, the J gene TRBJ1-2, with D unclear. The CDR3 here is CASSLIQLSGYTF. CDR3 sequence (DNA): TGTGCCAGCAGCTTAATCCAGCTGAGTGGCTACACCTTC.